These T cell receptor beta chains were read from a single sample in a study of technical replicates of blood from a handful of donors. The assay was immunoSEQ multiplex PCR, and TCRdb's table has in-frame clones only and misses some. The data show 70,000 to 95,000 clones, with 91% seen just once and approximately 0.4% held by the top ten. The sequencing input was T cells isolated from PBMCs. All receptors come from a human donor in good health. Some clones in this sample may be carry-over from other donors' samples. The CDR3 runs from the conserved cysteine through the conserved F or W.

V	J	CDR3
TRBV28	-	CASSLSWQGGHEQYF
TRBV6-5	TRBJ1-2	CASSYLRGRGGGYTF
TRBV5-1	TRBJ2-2	CASSLVPSGTGELFF
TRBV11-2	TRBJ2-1	CASSLGLASYNEQFF
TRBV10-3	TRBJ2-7	CAIRGDRVYEQYF
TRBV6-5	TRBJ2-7	CASSYSGLALSGEQYF
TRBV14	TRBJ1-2	CASSQELEDNYGYTF
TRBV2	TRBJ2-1	CASSATSGREQFF
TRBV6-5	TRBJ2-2	CASSYRLASTGELFF
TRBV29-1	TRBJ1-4	CSVEGSEGMEEKLFF
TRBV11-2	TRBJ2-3	CASSYWKQGGTDTQYF
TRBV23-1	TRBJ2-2	CASRDRRTGELFF
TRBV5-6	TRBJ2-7	CASSLTPGHWSYEQYF
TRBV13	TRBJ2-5	CASSLVTASGETQYF
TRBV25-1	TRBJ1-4	CASSEHGTGDEKLFF
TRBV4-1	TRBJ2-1	CASSQASGTEGYNEQFF
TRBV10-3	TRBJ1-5	CATNGQGEDQPQHF
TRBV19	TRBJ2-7	CASSGLGQPYEQYF
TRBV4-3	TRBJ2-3	CASSHGGADTQYF
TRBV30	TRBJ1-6	CAWSRALNNSPLHF
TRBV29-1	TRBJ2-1	CSVEDIAGEGNTYNEQFF
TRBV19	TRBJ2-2	CASSISPTGELFF
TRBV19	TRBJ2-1	CASSDPGLAASDEQFF
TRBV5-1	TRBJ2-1	CASSAGGHNEQFF
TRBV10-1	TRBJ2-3	CASSPNPYADTQYF
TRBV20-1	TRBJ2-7	CSAATGGEQYF
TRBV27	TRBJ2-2	CASSRGTGANTGELFF
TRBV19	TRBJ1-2	CASTPGYGYTF
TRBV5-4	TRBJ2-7	CASSFGLGGEYEQYF
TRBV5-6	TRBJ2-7	CASSFPGTGTYEQYF
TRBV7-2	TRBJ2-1	CASSLDFAGYNEQFF
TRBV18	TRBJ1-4	CASSPGTGKGNEKLFF
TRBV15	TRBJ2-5	CATSPGTEETQYF
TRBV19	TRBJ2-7	CASSIDLSGEQYF
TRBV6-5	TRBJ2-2	CASSYARGFTGELFF
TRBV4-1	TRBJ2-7	CASSQFYGAYEQYF
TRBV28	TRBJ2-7	CASSEQGKLYEQYF